The clone carrying this T cell receptor (beta chain) came up once. The germline gives CDR1 SQVTM, CDR2 ANQGSEA. The CDR3 consists of 14 residues. V was pared by 4 bases and J by 2 bases, with 8 bases of the junction left unmatched. This specimen comes from a study of blood T cell repertoires in COVID-19. In the study overall: Donors in the United States, Italy and Spain gave samples during acute or convalescent COVID-19. PBMCs, B-cell-depleted T cells, or T cells provided the cDNA or gDNA that made up the material.

Clones were sequenced by immunoSEQ multiplex PCR, and TCRdb holds only the in-frame ones, with some missing. The profile shows roughly 99,000 clones, about 87% of them singletons. Sequencing was carried out using peripheral blood. This TCR was sampled from a man between 45 and 60 years old with active or convalescent COVID-19. V usage is TRBV29-1 and J usage is TRBJ2-7; 7 bases are shared with TRBD2. The CDR3: CSVGPSGGTYEQYF. The DNA for the CDR3 is TGCAGCGTTGGGCCTAGCGGAGGGACCTACGAGCAGTACTTC.